This T cell receptor (beta chain) was profiled in a study of shared clonotypes between healthy human individuals. V trimming: 7 bases; J trimming: 6 bases; junction bases outside the gene matches: 13. Germline V gives CDR1 SGHRS, CDR2 YFSETQ. The CDR3 sequence is 15 residues long. Clones were read by immunoSEQ multiplex PCR, and TCRdb kept only the in-frame ones, dropping some. Among 500,000 or so clones listed, 90% to 96% were seen once. In regard to this clone: No antigen is known for it.

General observations from the study: In general, naive subsets displayed greater estimated richness than memory subsets did.

Recent vaccinations or acute infections were absent in the healthy HIV-negative adult donors. This sequence originates from a woman younger than 45 in good health. The sequencing input was naive CD4+ T cells sorted from blood. Subset given: CD45RA+ positively selected. The chain uses TRBV5-1 and TRBJ2-7, with TRBD1 identical over 10 bases. As DNA, the CDR3 is TGCGCCAGCCGGGGGACAGGGGCCGTTTTGGGCGAGCAGTACTTC. It specifies CASRGTGAVLGEQYF.